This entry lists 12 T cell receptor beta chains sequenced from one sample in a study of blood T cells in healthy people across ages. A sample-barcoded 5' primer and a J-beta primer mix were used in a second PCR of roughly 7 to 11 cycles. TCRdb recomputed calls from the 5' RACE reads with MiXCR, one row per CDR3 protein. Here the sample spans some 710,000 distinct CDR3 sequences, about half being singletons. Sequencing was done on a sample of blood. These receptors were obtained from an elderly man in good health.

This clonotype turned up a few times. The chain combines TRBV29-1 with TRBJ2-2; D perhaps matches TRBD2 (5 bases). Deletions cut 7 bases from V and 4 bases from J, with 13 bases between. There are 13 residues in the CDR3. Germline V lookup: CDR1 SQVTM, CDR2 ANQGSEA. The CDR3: CSGEREFTGELFF. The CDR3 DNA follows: TGCAGCGGGGAGAGGGAATTCACCGGGGAGCTGTTTTTT.

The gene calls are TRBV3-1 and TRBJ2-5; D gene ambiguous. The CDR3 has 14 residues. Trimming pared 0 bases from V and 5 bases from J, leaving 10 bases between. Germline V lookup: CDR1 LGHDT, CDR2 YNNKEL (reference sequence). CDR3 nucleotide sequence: TGTGCCAGCAGCCAAGATGTGGCGAAGGAGACCCAGTACTTC. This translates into CASSQDVAKETQYF.

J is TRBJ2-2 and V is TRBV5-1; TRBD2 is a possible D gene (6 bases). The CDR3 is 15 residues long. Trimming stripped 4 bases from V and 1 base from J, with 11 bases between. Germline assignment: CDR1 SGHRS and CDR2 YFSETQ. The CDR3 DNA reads TGCGCCAGCAGCCGGGACTCCCAGAACACCGGGGAGCTGTTTTTT. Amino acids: CASSRDSQNTGELFF.

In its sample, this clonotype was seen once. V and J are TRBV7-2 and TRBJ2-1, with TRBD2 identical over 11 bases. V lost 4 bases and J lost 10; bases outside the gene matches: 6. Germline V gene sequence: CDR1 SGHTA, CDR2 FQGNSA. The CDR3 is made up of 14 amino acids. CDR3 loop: CASSYVLAGGEQFF. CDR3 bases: TGTGCCAGCAGCTACGTTCTAGCGGGAGGCGAGCAGTTCTTC.

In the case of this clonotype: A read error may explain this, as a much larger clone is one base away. The CDR3 region is CASSWNRNNEQFF. DNA for the CDR3: TGTGCCAGCAGCTGGAACCGGAACAATGAGCAGTTCTTC. The rearrangement joins TRBV7-3 to TRBJ2-1; unclear D gene. The CDR3 length is 13 residues. V lost 4 bases to trimming and J lost 5 bases, with 9 bases between them. Germline CDR1 SGHTA, CDR2 FQGTGA.

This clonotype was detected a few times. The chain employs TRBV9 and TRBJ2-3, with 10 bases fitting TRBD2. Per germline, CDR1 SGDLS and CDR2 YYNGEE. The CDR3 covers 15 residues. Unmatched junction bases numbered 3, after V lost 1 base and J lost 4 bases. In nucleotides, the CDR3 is TGTGCCAGCAGCGTACGACTAGCGGGTTCAGATACGCAGTATTTT. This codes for CASSVRLAGSDTQYF.

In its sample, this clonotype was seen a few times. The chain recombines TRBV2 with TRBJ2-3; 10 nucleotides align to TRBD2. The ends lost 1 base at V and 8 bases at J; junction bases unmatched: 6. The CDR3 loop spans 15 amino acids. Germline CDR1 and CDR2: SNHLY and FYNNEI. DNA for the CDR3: TGTGCCAGCAGTGAAGGGACTAGCGGCTCCCGTACGCAGTATTTT. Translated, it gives CASSEGTSGSRTQYF.

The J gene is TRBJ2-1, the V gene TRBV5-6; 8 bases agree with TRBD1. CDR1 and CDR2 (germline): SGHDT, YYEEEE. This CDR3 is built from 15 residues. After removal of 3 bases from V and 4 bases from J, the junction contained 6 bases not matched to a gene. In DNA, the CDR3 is TGTGCCAGCAGCTACCGACAGGGGTGGTACAATGAGCAGTTCTTC. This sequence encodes CASSYRQGWYNEQFF.

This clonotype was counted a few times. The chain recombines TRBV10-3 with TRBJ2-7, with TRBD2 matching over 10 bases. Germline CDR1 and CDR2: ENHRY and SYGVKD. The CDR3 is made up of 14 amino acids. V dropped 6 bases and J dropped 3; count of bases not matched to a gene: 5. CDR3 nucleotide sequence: TGTGCCATCAGGGCGGCTAGCGGGAGCTACGAGCAGTACTTC. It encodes CAIRAASGSYEQYF.

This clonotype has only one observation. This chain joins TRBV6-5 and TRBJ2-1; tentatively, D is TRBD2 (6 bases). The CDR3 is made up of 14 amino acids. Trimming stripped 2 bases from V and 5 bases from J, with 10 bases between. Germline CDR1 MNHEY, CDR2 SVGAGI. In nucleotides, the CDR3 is TGTGCCAGCAGTTACGCTGGCGGGGACAATGAGCAGTTCTTC. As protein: CASSYAGGDNEQFF.

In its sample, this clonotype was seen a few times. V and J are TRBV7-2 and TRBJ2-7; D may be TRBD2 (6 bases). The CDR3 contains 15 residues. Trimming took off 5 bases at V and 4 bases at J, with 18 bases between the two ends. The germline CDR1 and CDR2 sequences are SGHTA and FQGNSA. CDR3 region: CASSPGVGGQYEQYF. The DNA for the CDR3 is TGTGCCAGCAGCCCGGGGGTCGGGGGTCAGTACGAGCAGTACTTC.

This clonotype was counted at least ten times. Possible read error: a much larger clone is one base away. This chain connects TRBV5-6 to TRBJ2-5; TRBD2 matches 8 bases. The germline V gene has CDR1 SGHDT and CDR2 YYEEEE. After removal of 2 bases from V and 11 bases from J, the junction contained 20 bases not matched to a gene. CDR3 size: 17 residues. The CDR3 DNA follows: TGTGCCAGCAGCTTAAGTTTGAGGCGGGGGGCATACAATGAGCAGTACTTC. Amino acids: CASSLSLRRGAYNEQYF. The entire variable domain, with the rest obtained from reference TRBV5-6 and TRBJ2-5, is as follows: DAGVTQSPTHLIKTRGQQVTLRCSPKSGHDTVSWYQQALGQGPQFIFQYYEEEERQRGNFPDRFSGHQFPNYSSELNVNALLLGDSALYLCASSLSLRRGAYNEQYFGPGTRLLVL.